A selection of T cell receptor beta chains follows, all from one sample in a study of beta chain features in type 1 diabetes. Assay used: immunoSEQ multiplex PCR; TCRdb lists only in-frame clones, some missing. This sample yields under 250,000 clones, of which roughly 13% are seen a single time; roughly 0.024% belongs to the top ten. Sequenced sample: naive CD4+ T cells from blood. The receptors originated from a middle-aged woman in good health. Both conserved end residues are part of each CDR3. The D gene is left open where the match is weak. Not every row has a clone size; where given, it reads once, few, many or a size class.

V gene,D gene,clone size,J gene,CDR3 protein,CDR3 DNA
TRBV6-6,TRBD1,.,TRBJ2-7,CASRSGTDYEQYF,TGTGCCAGCAGGTCAGGGACAGACTACGAGCAGTACTTC
TRBV6-1,.,.,TRBJ2-5,CASSAVAGQETQYF,TGTGCCAGCAGTGCCGTGGCGGGACAAGAGACCCAGTACTTC
TRBV7-2,.,.,TRBJ2-3,CASAWGADTQYF,TGTGCCAGCGCCTGGGGGGCAGATACGCAGTATTTT
TRBV7-9,TRBD2,.,TRBJ2-5,CASSPAGEQETQYF,TGTGCCAGCAGCCCCGCGGGGGAACAAGAGACCCAGTACTTC
TRBV2,.,.,TRBJ1-1,CASSGGVEAFF,TGTGCCAGCAGTGGGGGAGTTGAAGCTTTCTTT
TRBV7-7,.,few,TRBJ1-1,CASSNAIGGEAFF,TGTGCCAGCAGCAACGCCATCGGGGGGGAGGCTTTCTTT
TRBV6-4,.,.,TRBJ2-2,CASSAEQLAGELFF,TGTGCCAGCAGTGCGGAGCAATTGGCCGGGGAGCTGTTTTTT
TRBV9,.,once,TRBJ2-2,CASSPGGTGELFF,TGTGCCAGCAGCCCCGGAGGGACCGGGGAGCTGTTTTTT
TRBV13,TRBD2,few,TRBJ2-3,CASSPAFLAESTSTDTQYF,TGTGCCAGCAGCCCAGCCTTCCTAGCGGAGTCTACTAGCACAGATACGCAGTATTTT
TRBV12-5,.,few,TRBJ2-7,CASGLWLDEQYF,TGTGCTAGTGGTTTGTGGCTGGACGAGCAGTACTTC
TRBV6-1,TRBD1,few,TRBJ2-1,CASSDLQGQGEQFF,TGTGCCAGCAGTGACCTACAGGGACAGGGTGAGCAGTTCTTC
TRBV6-5,TRBD2,.,TRBJ2-7,CASSYGSGGPYEQYF,TGTGCCAGCAGTTACGGTTCGGGGGGACCCTACGAGCAGTACTTC
TRBV5-6,TRBD1,few,TRBJ1-1,CASSPTGTFTEAFF,TGTGCCAGCAGCCCGACAGGGACGTTTACTGAAGCTTTCTTT
TRBV5-5,.,.,TRBJ1-5,CASSPSVQGQDQPQHF,TGTGCCAGCAGCCCATCGGTGCAGGGGCAAGATCAGCCCCAGCATTTT
TRBV2,.,.,TRBJ2-3,CASSASDTQYF,TGTGCCAGCAGTGCCTCAGATACGCAGTATTTT
TRBV5-1,TRBD1,.,TRBJ1-6,CASSREGQGLFHF,TGCGCCAGCAGCCGGGAGGGACAGGGACTATTCCACTTT
TRBV7-2,.,.,TRBJ1-5,CASSFGSQPQHF,TGTGCCAGCAGCTTTGGTAGTCAGCCCCAGCATTTT
TRBV7-6,.,few,TRBJ2-3,CASSLYEGSTDTQYF,TGTGCCAGCAGCTTATACGAGGGAAGCACAGATACGCAGTATTTT
TRBV6-1,.,.,TRBJ1-6,CASSEGGSNSPLHF,TGTGCCAGCAGTGAAGGAGGTAGTAATTCACCCCTCCACTTT
TRBV7-2,TRBD1,few,TRBJ2-1,CASSPTGAHEQFF,TGTGCCAGCAGCCCCACAGGGGCCCATGAGCAGTTCTTC
TRBV7-2,.,few,TRBJ1-2,CASSLVPSGYTF,TGTGCCAGCAGCTTAGTTCCATCCGGCTACACCTTC
TRBV10-3,TRBD1,few,TRBJ2-1,CATTGTGGYNEQFF,TGTGCCACCACCGGGACAGGGGGGTACAATGAGCAGTTCTTC
TRBV10-1,TRBD1,.,TRBJ2-6,CASSETRGLTGANVLTF,TGCGCCAGCAGTGAGACCAGGGGGCTTACTGGGGCCAACGTCCTGACTTTC
TRBV7-2,TRBD2,few,TRBJ2-5,CASSDPSGGLTQYF,TGTGCCAGCAGCGACCCTAGCGGGGGCTTGACCCAGTACTTC
TRBV19,TRBD1,.,TRBJ2-3,CASSSPGTAPSSTDTQYF,TGTGCCAGTAGTTCGCCCGGGACAGCCCCCTCTAGCACAGATACGCAGTATTTT
TRBV6-5,.,.,TRBJ2-3,CASSSTGRTDTQYF,TGTGCCAGCAGTAGCACAGGGCGCACAGATACGCAGTATTTT
TRBV5-1,.,few,TRBJ2-7,CASSFLTGDAYEQYF,TGCGCCAGCAGCTTTTTAACGGGGGACGCCTACGAGCAGTACTTC
TRBV7-9,TRBD1,.,TRBJ1-6,CASSLSGQYNSPLHF,TGTGCCAGCAGCTTATCGGGACAGTATAATTCACCCCTCCACTTT
TRBV4-2,.,.,TRBJ1-1,CASSQDQQRNTEAFF,TGTGCCAGCAGCCAAGATCAACAGAGGAACACTGAAGCTTTCTTT
TRBV29-1,.,.,TRBJ2-2,CSVGLDRMAGELFF,TGCAGCGTTGGACTAGACCGAATGGCCGGGGAGCTGTTTTTT
TRBV11-2,TRBD2,few,TRBJ2-7,CASSTRTSGGYEQYF,TGTGCCAGCAGCACCAGGACTAGCGGGGGCTACGAGCAGTACTTC
TRBV27,.,.,TRBJ1-1,CASSFVGNTEAFF,TGTGCCAGCAGTTTCGTCGGGAACACTGAAGCTTTCTTT
TRBV29-1,TRBD1,.,TRBJ1-5,CSVLDRGSDQPQHF,TGCAGCGTTCTGGACAGGGGGAGCGACCAGCCCCAGCATTTT
TRBV7-6,TRBD2,.,TRBJ2-1,CASSSGLVGNEQFF,TGTGCCAGCAGCTCGGGACTAGTGGGCAATGAGCAGTTCTTC
TRBV5-1,.,.,TRBJ1-3,CASRRQFDSGNTIYF,TGCGCCAGCAGACGACAGTTCGACTCTGGAAACACCATATATTTT
TRBV5-4,TRBD1,few,TRBJ2-5,CASSRQPGQGLETQYF,TGTGCCAGCAGCAGGCAACCGGGACAGGGGCTGGAGACCCAGTACTTC
TRBV29-1,TRBD1,few,TRBJ2-5,CSVVGTGVQWETQYF,TGCAGCGTTGTCGGGACAGGGGTACAATGGGAGACCCAGTACTTC
TRBV5-1,.,few,TRBJ2-5,CASSLTVFRQLQETQYF,TGCGCCAGCAGCTTAACGGTATTTAGACAGTTGCAAGAGACCCAGTACTTC
TRBV4-1,TRBD1,.,TRBJ2-5,CASRQQGDRSETQYF,TGCGCCAGCAGGCAGCAGGGGGACAGGTCAGAGACCCAGTACTTC
TRBV2,.,.,TRBJ1-6,CASRENPSSPLHF,TGTGCCAGCCGAGAGAACCCAAGTTCACCCCTCCACTTT
TRBV5-5,.,few,TRBJ2-5,CASRTQSGETQYF,TGTGCCAGCCGTACGCAATCCGGGGAGACCCAGTACTTC
TRBV5-6,.,.,TRBJ2-7,CASSFMSDEQYF,TGTGCCAGCAGCTTCATGAGCGACGAGCAGTACTTC
TRBV20-1,.,few,TRBJ2-1,CSARPVSEQFF,TGCAGTGCTAGACCGGTTTCAGAGCAGTTCTTC
TRBV14,TRBD2,many,TRBJ2-1,CASSQHSGGAYNEQFF,TGTGCCAGCAGCCAACACAGCGGGGGGGCCTACAATGAGCAGTTCTTC
TRBV18,.,.,TRBJ2-5,CASSPTQEETQYF,TGTGCCAGCTCACCAACGCAGGAAGAGACCCAGTACTTC
TRBV30,TRBD2,.,TRBJ2-1,CAWGSAGEYNEQFF,TGTGCCTGGGGTTCCGCGGGGGAGTACAATGAGCAGTTCTTC
TRBV7-7,TRBD1,.,TRBJ2-2,CASSSRQGPNTGELFF,TGTGCCAGCAGCTCTAGACAGGGGCCGAACACCGGGGAGCTGTTTTTT
TRBV19,.,few,TRBJ2-1,CASSEGLGTQFF,TGTGCCAGTAGTGAGGGGTTAGGGACACAGTTCTTC
TRBV5-4,.,.,TRBJ2-6,CASSLGQGSGANVLTF,TGTGCCAGCAGCTTGGGTCAGGGGTCTGGGGCCAACGTCCTGACTTTC
TRBV11-2,.,.,TRBJ2-1,CASSLVLSSYNEQFF,TGTGCCAGCAGCTTAGTCCTGAGCTCCTACAATGAGCAGTTCTTC